Below, one T cell receptor beta chain is given with its context. The sample belongs to a study of blood T cell repertoires in COVID-19. In the study overall: Researchers got acute and convalescent COVID-19 samples from the United States, Italy and Spain. The cDNA or gDNA used as material had been derived from T cells, B-cell-depleted T cells, or PBMCs.

Authors' analysis steps: Researchers report that nucleated cell counts were estimated from reference gene primer amplification. Some clones are missing from TCRdb's copy, which holds only in-frame ones; the method was immunoSEQ multiplex PCR. Clone size and the V and J calls come from that table; the DNA yielded D and trimming. The data show 100,000 to 110,000 clones, with 85% seen just once and 10% to 15% held by the top ten. The clonotype comes from a middle-aged man with active or convalescent COVID-19. Material: peripheral blood.

Written as DNA, the CDR3 is TGTGCCAGCAGCACTAGACAGGGGGCCTATGGCTACACCTTC. It is translated as CASSTRQGAYGYTF. This sequence joins TRBV6-5 and TRBJ1-2, with 10 nucleotides matching TRBD1. Per germline, CDR1 MNHEY and CDR2 SVGAGI. The V gene end was trimmed by 6 bases and the J gene end by 4 bases; junction bases not matched to a gene: 5. The CDR3 totals 14 residues.